Shown below are 20 T cell receptor beta chains from a single sample sequenced in a study of cytomegalovirus exposure and HLA in healthy donors. Use of 60 Vbeta and 13 Jbeta primers characterized the PCR. Sequencing was performed with immunoSEQ multiplex PCR; in TCRdb, only in-frame clones are kept and a portion is missing. The sample holds approximately 90,000 clones, 63% seen once. The sequencing input was PBMCs. Receptors were obtained from a woman aged 30 to 39 in good health and CMV-seronegative.

The rearrangement uses TRBV5-4 and TRBJ2-1, with 8 nucleotides matching TRBD2. This CDR3 spans 15 amino acids. The V and J ends lost 5 bases and 4 bases, in that order; junction bases with no gene match: 8. The V gene's germline CDR1 is SGHNT and CDR2 YYREEE (reference sequence). Written as DNA, the CDR3 is TGTGCCAGCAGTCCGAGTAGCGGGACTTACAATGAGCAGTTCTTC. It specifies CASSPSSGTYNEQFF.

The CDR3 bases are TGTGCCAGCAGCACACAGGGCAACACCGGGGAGCTGTTTTTT. It specifies CASSTQGNTGELFF. This rearrangement joins TRBV11-2 to TRBJ2-2; D is possibly TRBD1 (6 bases). Germline V CDR1 and CDR2: SGHAT, FQNNGV. Trimming stripped 5 bases from V and 2 bases from J, with 9 bases between. The CDR3 is 14 amino acids.

This clone has a handful of counts. This sequence joins TRBV5-6 and TRBJ2-7, with 9 bases that match TRBD1. V gave up 4 bases and J gave up 0 bases; unmatched junction bases: 2. The CDR3 has 14 residues. The V gene's germline CDR1 is SGHDT and CDR2 YYEEEE. CDR3 amino acids: CASSGQGSSYEQYF. CDR3 coding DNA: TGTGCCAGCAGCGGACAGGGGAGCTCCTACGAGCAGTACTTC.

This chain links TRBV7-2 with TRBJ2-7; D gene unclear. The germline gives CDR1 SGHTA, CDR2 FQGNSA. V was cut by 5 bases and J by 7 bases, with 12 bases left in between. The CDR3 extends over 12 amino acids. CDR3 in amino acids: CASSPPVGEQYF. In nucleotides, the CDR3 is TGTGCCAGCAGCCCTCCCGTCGGGGAGCAGTACTTC. Complete variable domain (other parts from reference TRBV7-2 and TRBJ2-7): GAGVSQSPSNKVTEKGKDVELRCDPISGHTALYWYRQSLGQGLEFLIYFQGNSAPDKSGLPSDRFSAERTGGSVSTLTIQRTQQEDSAVYLCASSPPVGEQYFGPGTRLTVT.

Points on this clone: This same CDR3 is encoded by further DNA sequences in the sample. V and J are TRBV19 and TRBJ1-5; D is uncertain. This CDR3 contains 12 residues. The germline gives CDR1 LNHDA, CDR2 SQIVND (reference sequence). Trimming removed 1 base from V and 6 bases from J, with 4 bases in between. The CDR3 DNA sequence: TGTGCCAGTAGTATAGGGGCTCAGCCCCAGCATTTT. This translates into CASSIGAQPQHF.

V is TRBV28 and J is TRBJ1-5, with unresolved D. The ends were cut back, 11 bases at V and 2 bases at J, with 13 bases in the middle. The CDR3 has 13 amino acids. The germline V gene has CDR1 MDHEN and CDR2 SYDVKM. In DNA form, the CDR3 reads TGTGCCGGAGGAGGGTTAGGCAATCAGCCCCAGCATTTT. Encoded protein: CAGGGLGNQPQHF. Filled out from reference TRBV28 and TRBJ1-5, the complete variable domain reads DVKVTQSSRYLVKRTGEKVFLECVQDMDHENMFWYRQDPGLGLRLIYFSYDVKMKEKGDIPEGYSVSREKKERFSLILESASTNQTSMYLCAGGGLGNQPQHFGDGTRLSIL.

The rearrangement uses TRBV4-2 and TRBJ2-5; D gene unclear. Trimming took off 0 bases at V and 7 bases at J, with 6 bases between the two ends. The CDR3 consists of 12 residues. Looked up from germline, CDR1 is LGHNA and CDR2 is YNFKEQ. The CDR3 sequence: CASSQDRRTQYF. CDR3 nucleotide sequence: TGTGCCAGCAGCCAAGATCGGAGGACCCAGTACTTC.

This sequence joins TRBV21-1 and TRBJ2-3; the listed D gene, TRBD2, was not tested against the DNA. TRBV21-1 corresponds to a pseudogene. The length of the CDR3 is 14 residues. The CDR3 reads CASRGGQGGDTQYF. The CDR3 DNA sequence: TGTGCCAGCAGAGGAGGGCAGGGTGGCGATACGCAGTATTTT.

The CDR3 region has the DNA TGTGCCAGCAGCTTGGTCCTAGCGGGGGCAGATACGCAGTATTTT. This encodes CASSLVLAGADTQYF. The V gene is TRBV5-6, the J gene TRBJ2-3; 10 bases map to TRBD2. J lost 4 bases, V lost 0 bases, and 2 bases had no gene match. The CDR3 spans 15 residues. CDR1 is SGHDT, CDR2 YYEEEE, per germline.

V gene TRBV5-4 combines with J gene TRBJ1-6; TRBD1 might be the D (5 bases). CDR3 size: 15 residues. V was trimmed by 4 bases and J by 10 bases, leaving 18 bases between them. CDR1 is SGHNT, CDR2 YYREEE, per germline (reference sequence). The CDR3, as DNA: TGTGCCAGCAGCGACCGGGACGGAGGGCGGTCACCCCTCCACTTT. Encoded protein: CASSDRDGGRSPLHF.

This clone was detected only a few times. This rearrangement joins TRBV9 to TRBJ1-2; 9 positions match TRBD1. The V gene's germline CDR1 is SGDLS and CDR2 YYNGEE. The V segment lost 0 bases and the J segment 7 bases; nucleotides outside the gene matches: 7. The CDR3 spans 15 residues. CDR3 residues: CASSVGGGQGSGYTF. In nucleotides, the CDR3 is TGTGCCAGCAGCGTAGGAGGGGGACAGGGAAGTGGCTACACCTTC.

This clone has just a few counts. The gene calls are TRBV6-4 and TRBJ1-1, with 10 positions matching TRBD1. The CDR3 is 14 residues long. J lost 4 bases, V lost 7 bases, and 6 bases had no gene match. Germline lookup yields CDR1 MRHNA and CDR2 SNTAGT. CDR3 bases: TGTGCCAGCAAAAAGACAGGGGGCGTCACTGAAGCTTTCTTT. It encodes CASKKTGGVTEAFF.

The genes are TRBV11-2 and TRBJ1-1; possible D gene TRBD1, 5 bases. V was pared by 5 bases and J by 7 bases, with 8 bases between. The CDR3 has 11 amino acids. The germline CDR1 and CDR2 sequences are SGHAT and FQNNGV. The CDR3 DNA follows: TGTGCCAGCAGCCATGACAGTGAAGCTTTCTTT. Translation: CASSHDSEAFF.

This clone was recorded a few times. The chain couples TRBV4-2 to TRBJ2-7; the D is unclear. From germline, CDR1 is LGHNA and CDR2 YNFKEQ. V lost 1 base, J lost 5 bases, and 6 bases lay in between. This CDR3 is 12 amino acids long. CDR3 sequence reads: CASSQGPDEQYF. The CDR3 DNA reads TGTGCCAGCAGCCAAGGTCCCGACGAGCAGTACTTC.

This clone was picked up one time. This sequence joins TRBV4-3 and TRBJ1-4; D uncertain. The germline CDR1 and CDR2 sequences are LGHNA and YSLEER. This CDR3 contains 16 residues. Trimming removed 1 base at V and 8 bases at J, with 17 bases between. In DNA form, the CDR3 reads TGCGCCAGCAGCCAAGGGGTCGGCAGTACTAGCGAAAAACTGTTTTTT. It is translated as CASSQGVGSTSEKLFF.

The chain recombines TRBV4-2 with TRBJ2-3; TRBD1 aligns across 7 bases. The CDR3 has 16 amino acids. Looked up from germline, CDR1 is LGHNA and CDR2 is YNFKEQ. The junction had 13 bases not matched to a gene; V was cut back by 6 bases and J by 4 bases. The CDR3: CASSRAGGQSADTQYF. CDR3 sequence (DNA): TGTGCCAGCAGTCGAGCTGGGGGACAGAGCGCAGATACGCAGTATTTT.

This clone was picked up a small number of times. The V gene is TRBV4-2, the J gene TRBJ2-1, with 7 nucleotides matching TRBD1. Losses at the gene ends were 1 base for V and 8 bases for J; bases not matched to a gene: 8. The CDR3 has 15 residues. Germline lookup yields CDR1 LGHNA and CDR2 YNFKEQ. The CDR3 spells CASSQVLEGADEQFF. CDR3 bases: TGTGCCAGCAGCCAAGTTCTCGAGGGGGCGGATGAGCAGTTCTTC.

The chain couples TRBV6-6 to TRBJ2-7; tentatively, D is TRBD1 (6 bases). Trimming removed 2 bases from V and 3 bases from J, with 11 bases in between. The CDR3 consists of 14 residues. CDR1 is MNHNY and CDR2 is SVGAGI in the germline V gene (reference sequence). CDR3 loop: CASSYRSGVYEQYF. CDR3 bases: TGTGCCAGCAGTTACCGATCAGGGGTCTACGAGCAGTACTTC.

The chain combines TRBV13 with TRBJ1-3; TRBD1 is a possible D gene (5 bases). Germline V lookup: CDR1 PRHDT, CDR2 FYEKMQ (reference sequence). The CDR3 loop spans 16 amino acids. Trimming took off 1 base at V and 0 bases at J, with 10 bases between the two ends. The DNA of the CDR3 is TGTGCCAGCAGCTTAGAGGGCAGGGCCTCTGGAAACACCATATATTTT. Amino acids: CASSLEGRASGNTIYF.

With respect to this clone: Other DNA variants within this sample encode the same CDR3. V and J are TRBV7-9 and TRBJ1-1; D possibly corresponds to TRBD1 (5 bases). This CDR3 comprises 13 residues. CDR1 and CDR2 (germline): SEHNR, FQNEAQ (reference sequence). The V gene lost 2 bases and the J gene lost 2 bases, with 6 bases spanning the gap. This CDR3 reads CASSLQGNTEAFF. The CDR3 DNA reads TGTGCCAGCAGCTTACAGGGAAACACTGAAGCTTTCTTT.